These 17 T cell receptor beta chains came from one sample sequenced in a study of glioma-infiltrating T cells after dendritic cell vaccination (dated by TCRdb to 2016 to 2018). To prepare the library, the immunoSEQ multiplex PCR assay was applied. The immuneACCESS repertoire file appears here via TCRdb, limited to in-frame rearrangements. These files lack a portion of the clones; in checked studies, under half of the deficit traces to unresolved V genes, and the cause of the others is not known. A total of about 95,000 clones appear in this sample, under 90% of them only once. Over 2.5% of the sample goes to the ten largest clones. This specimen was blood, taken before dendritic cell vaccination. The receptors come from a human donor with glioblastoma.

This clone was seen only once. The gene calls are TRBV6-4 and TRBJ1-2; 9 bases are shared with TRBD1. CDR1 and CDR2 (germline): MRHNA, SNTAGT. The CDR3 covers 14 residues. Trimming removed 7 bases from V and 8 bases from J; junction bases left unmatched: 11. This chain's CDR3 is CASTPTGTGLGYTF. The CDR3 DNA is TGTGCCAGCACTCCGACCGGGACAGGGTTAGGCTACACCTTC.

This sequence joins TRBV27 and TRBJ2-3; D is undetermined. Germline V gene data show CDR1 as MNHEY and CDR2 as SMNVEV (reference sequence). Deletions cut 6 bases from V and 4 bases from J, with 11 bases between. The CDR3 totals 13 residues. CDR3 sequence reads: CASRLLGADTQYF. CDR3 coding DNA: TGTGCCAGCAGGTTGCTAGGTGCAGATACGCAGTATTTT.

The table lists this clone with a count of one. The V call is TRBV7-3, the J call TRBJ1-1, with 7 bases lining up with TRBD1. The CDR3 is 14 amino acids. Germline CDR1 and CDR2: SGHTA and FQGTGA. Unmatched junction bases numbered 9, after V lost 6 bases and J lost 5 bases. Here the CDR3 reads CASRSTGVGTEAFF. The CDR3 coding sequence is TGTGCCAGCAGGTCTACAGGGGTAGGGACTGAAGCTTTCTTT. The variable domain in full, completed from reference TRBV7-3 and TRBJ1-1, reads GAGVSQTPSNKVTEKGKYVELRCDPISGHTALYWYRQSLGQGPEFLIYFQGTGAADDSGLPNDRFFAVRPEGSVSTLKIQRTERGDSAVYLCASRSTGVGTEAFFGQGTRLTVV.

The J gene is TRBJ1-2, the V gene TRBV5-1, with D possibly TRBD1 on 6 matching bases. This CDR3 has 15 residues. Per the germline V gene, CDR1 is SGHRS and CDR2 is YFSETQ. V was shortened by 0 bases and J by 2 bases, with 11 bases between the two germline ends. Here the CDR3 reads CASSLGTTGNYGYTF. In DNA form, the CDR3 reads TGCGCCAGCAGCTTGGGAACGACAGGCAACTATGGCTACACCTTC.

The rearrangement joins TRBV9 to TRBJ2-5; 11 bases agree with TRBD2. CDR1 is SGDLS and CDR2 is YYNGEE in the germline V gene. The CDR3 runs 15 residues. Trimming removed 3 bases from V and 6 bases from J; junction bases left unmatched: 7. Here the CDR3 reads CASSDSGGAFQTQYF. The DNA of the CDR3 is TGTGCCAGCAGCGATAGCGGGGGGGCCTTTCAGACCCAGTACTTC.

V is TRBV5-1 and J is TRBJ1-5; no reliable D call. The CDR3 is 15 residues long. Looked up from germline, CDR1 is SGHRS and CDR2 is YFSETQ. V lost 0 bases and J lost 5, with 12 bases in between. CDR3 residues: CASSLGVEGYQPQHF. The CDR3 bases are TGCGCCAGCAGCTTGGGGGTTGAGGGATATCAGCCCCAGCATTTT.

This chain connects TRBV5-6 to TRBJ1-1, with a weak D call TRBD1 (5 bases). CDR3 length: 14 amino acids. Germline CDR1 and CDR2: SGHDT and YYEEEE. The V and J ends lost 0 bases and 4 bases respectively, with 10 bases between them. The CDR3 sequence: CASSLGAGGTEAFF. DNA of the CDR3: TGTGCCAGCAGCTTGGGGGCGGGGGGCACTGAAGCTTTCTTT.

The CDR3: CASSFGQELYNYGYTF. The CDR3 region has the DNA TGTGCCAGTAGTTTTGGACAGGAACTTTATAACTATGGCTACACCTTC. The chain is built from TRBV19 and TRBJ1-2, with 7 bases lining up with TRBD1. Germline V gene lookup returns CDR1 LNHDA and CDR2 SQIVND (reference sequence). With 5 bases clipped from V and 1 base from J, the junction kept 10 bases outside the gene matches. This CDR3 spans 16 amino acids.

The V and J genes are TRBV18 and TRBJ1-2, with a tentative D call TRBD1 (5 bases). The germline V gene encodes CDR1 KGHSH and CDR2 LQKENI. The length of the CDR3 is 14 residues. V was clipped by 5 bases and J by 6 bases, with 16 bases between them. The CDR3 bases are TGTGCCAGCTCAGCCAAGGACGGGGGAGATGGCTACACCTTC. Protein sequence: CASSAKDGGDGYTF.

The chain uses TRBV7-9 and TRBJ1-2; unclear D gene. Between the trimmed V and J ends, which lost 5 bases and 6 bases, there was a span of 16 bases. CDR3 length equals 14 residues. In germline, CDR1 is SEHNR, CDR2 FQNEAQ (reference sequence). CDR3 bases: TGTGCCAGCAGCACTCGAGCGGGGAACAATGGCTACACCTTC. This translates into CASSTRAGNNGYTF.

This chain connects TRBV6-6 to TRBJ1-6; 10 nucleotides agree with TRBD1. CDR3 length: 15 amino acids. The germline gives CDR1 MNHNY, CDR2 SVGAGI (reference sequence). V dropped 7 bases and J dropped 10; count of bases not matched to a gene: 10. The CDR3 DNA is TGTGCCAGCACCCGTGGGGACAGGGGTCAGTCACCCCTCCACTTT. It translates to CASTRGDRGQSPLHF.

This chain links TRBV5-1 with TRBJ2-5; D uncertain. The J call is doubtful: the DNA matches TRBJ2-7 better. CDR1 and CDR2 from the germline V gene are SGHRS and YFSETQ. The CDR3 covers 13 residues. The CDR3 reads CASSLGGDNEQYF. The CDR3 coding sequence is TGCGCCAGCAGCTTGGGAGGTGATAACGAGCAGTACTTC.

V usage is TRBV5-1 and J usage is TRBJ2-3; TRBD1 aligns across 7 bases. The CDR3 consists of 14 residues. V dropped 4 bases and J dropped 6; count of bases not matched to a gene: 8. In germline, CDR1 is SGHRS, CDR2 YFSETQ. The CDR3 here is CASSPGQDWDTQYF. CDR3 in DNA: TGCGCCAGCAGCCCCGGACAGGATTGGGATACGCAGTATTTT.

V and J are TRBV6-1 and TRBJ2-7; TRBD1 agrees at 9 bases. V lost 5 bases and J lost 6; bases outside the gene matches: 8. This CDR3 is built from 14 residues. Germline CDR1 reads MNHNS; CDR2 reads SASEGT. CDR3 in DNA: TGTGCCAGCAGTCCCCGGACAGGGGCAGCCGAGCAGTACTTC. The encoded protein is CASSPRTGAAEQYF.

This sequence joins TRBV6-1 and TRBJ1-1; D possibly corresponds to TRBD1 (6 bases). The CDR3 is made up of 13 amino acids. V lost 6 bases to trimming and J lost 0 bases, with 8 bases between them. Germline CDR1 and CDR2: MNHNS and SASEGT. This CDR3 is CASSGQMNTEAFF. The CDR3 region has the DNA TGTGCCAGCAGCGGACAGATGAACACTGAAGCTTTCTTT.

The V and J genes are TRBV5-1 and TRBJ2-3, with 12 bases matching TRBD2. CDR1 is SGHRS, CDR2 YFSETQ, per germline. The CDR3 covers 16 residues. V gave up 4 bases and J gave up 2 bases; unmatched junction bases: 5. The CDR3 DNA is TGCGCCAGCAGCACCCGACTAGCGGGGGCCACAGATACGCAGTATTTT. It encodes CASSTRLAGATDTQYF.

This sequence joins TRBV21-1 and TRBJ2-5; TRBD2, the table's D call, lacks a check against the DNA. TRBV21-1 is deemed a pseudogene. The CDR3 runs 15 residues. CDR3 residues: CASSSPWGGEETQYF. Here the CDR3 DNA reads TGTGCCAGCAGCTCACCCTGGGGGGGCGAAGAGACCCAGTACTTC.